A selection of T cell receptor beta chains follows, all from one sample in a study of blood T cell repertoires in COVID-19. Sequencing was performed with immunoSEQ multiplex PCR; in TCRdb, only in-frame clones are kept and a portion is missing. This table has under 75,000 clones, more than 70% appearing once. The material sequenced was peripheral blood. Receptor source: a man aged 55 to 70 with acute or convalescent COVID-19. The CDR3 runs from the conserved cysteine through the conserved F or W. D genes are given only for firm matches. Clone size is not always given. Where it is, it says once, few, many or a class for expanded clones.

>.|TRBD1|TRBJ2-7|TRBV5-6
CASSLYGQGYEQYF
TGTGCCAGCAGCTTGTACGGACAGGGCTACGAGCAGTACTTC
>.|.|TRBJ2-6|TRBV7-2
CASSLQGRSSGANVLTF
TGTGCCAGCAGCTTACAGGGGCGTTCCTCTGGGGCCAACGTCCTGACTTTC
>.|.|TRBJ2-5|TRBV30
CAWRRLGETQYF
TGTGCCTGGAGGCGGTTGGGAGAGACCCAGTACTTC
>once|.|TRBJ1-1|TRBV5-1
CASSAGVNTEAFF
TGCGCCAGCAGCGCGGGGGTGAACACTGAAGCTTTCTTT
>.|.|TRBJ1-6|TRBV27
CASSLMGEAYSPLHF
TGTGCCAGCAGTTTGATGGGGGAGGCATACTCACCCCTCCACTTT
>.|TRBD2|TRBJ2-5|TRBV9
CASSANSGGAGETQYF
TGTGCCAGCAGCGCCAACAGCGGGGGGGCTGGGGAGACCCAGTACTTC
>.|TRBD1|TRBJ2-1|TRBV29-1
CSVAGQGAYEQFF
TGCAGCGTTGCAGGACAGGGGGCTTATGAGCAGTTCTTC
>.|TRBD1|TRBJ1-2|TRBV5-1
CASGTGTNYGYTF
TGCGCCAGCGGGACAGGGACTAACTATGGCTACACCTTC
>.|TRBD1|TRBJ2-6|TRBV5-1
CASTTGVQSGANVLTF
TGCGCCAGCACGACAGGGGTTCAGTCGGGGGCCAACGTCCTGACTTTC
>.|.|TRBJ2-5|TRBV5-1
CASSLRGRSETQYF
TGCGCCAGCAGCTTGCGGGGGAGAAGCGAGACCCAGTACTTC
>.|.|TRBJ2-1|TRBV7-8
CATHRRGYNEQFF
TGTGCCACGCATAGGCGGGGTTACAATGAGCAGTTCTTC
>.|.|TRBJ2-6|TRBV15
CATSRQEGARGANVLTF
TGTGCCACCAGCCGCCAGGAGGGGGCGCGTGGGGCCAACGTCCTGACTTTC
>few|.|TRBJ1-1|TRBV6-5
CASNNGNTEAFF
TGTGCCAGCAATAACGGGAACACTGAAGCTTTCTTT
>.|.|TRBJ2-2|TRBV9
CASSVVSGPGELFF
TGTGCCAGCAGCGTAGTGTCTGGGCCCGGGGAGCTGTTTTTT
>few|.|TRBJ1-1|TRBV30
CAWCRTVTEAFF
TGTGCCTGGTGCAGGACAGTCACTGAAGCTTTCTTT
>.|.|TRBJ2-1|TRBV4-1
CASSQAGGRDNEQFF
TGCGCCAGCAGCCAGGCCGGAGGACGCGACAATGAGCAGTTCTTC
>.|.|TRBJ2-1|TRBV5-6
CASSLRGEQFF
TGTGCCAGCAGCTTGCGAGGGGAGCAGTTCTTC
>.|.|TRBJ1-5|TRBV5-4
CASTRALKGNQPQHF
TGTGCCAGCACGAGGGCCCTCAAGGGCAATCAGCCCCAGCATTTT
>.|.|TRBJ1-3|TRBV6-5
CASSLGDSGNTIYF
TGTGCCAGCAGCCTAGGGGACTCTGGAAACACCATATATTTT
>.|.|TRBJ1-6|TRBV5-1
CASSSTGGAYNSPLHF
TGCGCCAGCAGCTCCACCGGGGGGGCCTATAATTCACCCCTCCACTTT
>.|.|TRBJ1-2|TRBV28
CASTWAGGMGGYTF
TGTGCCAGCACCTGGGCGGGGGGAATGGGAGGCTACACCTTC
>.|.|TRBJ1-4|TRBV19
CASSAQGREKLFF
TGTGCCAGCAGTGCGCAGGGAAGAGAAAAACTGTTTTTT
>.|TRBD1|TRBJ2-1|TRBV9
CASSPRDRSYNEQFF
TGTGCCAGCAGCCCCCGGGACAGATCCTACAATGAGCAGTTCTTC
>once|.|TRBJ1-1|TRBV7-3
CASSLELGDTEAFF
TGTGCCAGCAGCTTAGAGTTAGGGGACACTGAAGCTTTCTTT
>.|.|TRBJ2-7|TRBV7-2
CASSSRPYEQYF
TGTGCCAGCAGCTCTAGACCCTACGAGCAGTACTTC
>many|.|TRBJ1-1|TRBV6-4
CASAAGQNTEAFF
TGTGCCAGCGCCGCAGGGCAGAACACTGAAGCTTTCTTT
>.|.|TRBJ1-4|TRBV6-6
CASSPLQKLFF
TGTGCCAGCAGCCCCCTCCAAAAACTGTTTTTT
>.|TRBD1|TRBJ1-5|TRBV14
CATRDSEYQPQHF
TGTGCCACCCGGGACAGTGAGTATCAGCCCCAGCATTTT
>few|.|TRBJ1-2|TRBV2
CASLAGSYGYTF
TGTGCCAGCCTGGCAGGGTCCTATGGCTACACCTTC
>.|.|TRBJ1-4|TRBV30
CAWRTDSFNEKLFF
TGTGCCTGGAGGACTGACAGCTTTAATGAAAAACTGTTTTTT
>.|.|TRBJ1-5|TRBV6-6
CASRHRSQPQHF
TGTGCCAGCAGACACCGAAGTCAGCCCCAGCATTTT
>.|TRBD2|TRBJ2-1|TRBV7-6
CASSPGLAAHNEQFF
TGTGCCAGCAGCCCGGGACTAGCGGCCCACAATGAGCAGTTCTTC
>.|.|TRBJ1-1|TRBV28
CASSSEGENTEAFF
TGTGCCAGCAGTTCGGAAGGGGAAAACACTGAAGCTTTCTTT
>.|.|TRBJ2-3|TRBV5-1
CASSLARSTDTQYF
TGCGCCAGCAGCTTGGCCAGGAGCACAGATACGCAGTATTTT
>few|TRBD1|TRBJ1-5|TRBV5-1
CASSLGQGAQPQHF
TGCGCCAGCAGCTTGGGTCAGGGGGCTCAGCCCCAGCATTTT